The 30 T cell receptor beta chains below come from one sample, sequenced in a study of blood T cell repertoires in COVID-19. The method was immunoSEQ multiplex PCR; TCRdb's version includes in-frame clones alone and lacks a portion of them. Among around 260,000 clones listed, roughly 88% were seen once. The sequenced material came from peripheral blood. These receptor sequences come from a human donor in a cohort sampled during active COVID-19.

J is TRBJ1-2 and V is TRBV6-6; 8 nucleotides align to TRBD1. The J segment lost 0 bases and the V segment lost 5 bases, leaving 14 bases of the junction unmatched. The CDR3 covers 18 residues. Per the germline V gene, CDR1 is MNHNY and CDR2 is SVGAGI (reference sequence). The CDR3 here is CASSLLSLGQVSNYGYTF. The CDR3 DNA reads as TGTGCCAGCAGTCTACTCTCCCTGGGACAGGTTTCTAACTATGGCTACACCTTC.

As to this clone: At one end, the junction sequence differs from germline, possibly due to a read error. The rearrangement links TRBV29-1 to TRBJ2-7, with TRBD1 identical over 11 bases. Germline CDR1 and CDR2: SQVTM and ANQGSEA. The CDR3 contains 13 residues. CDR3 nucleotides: TGCAGCGTGGAAGGACAGGGGGCTTACGAGCAGTACTTC. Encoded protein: CSVEGQGAYEQYF.

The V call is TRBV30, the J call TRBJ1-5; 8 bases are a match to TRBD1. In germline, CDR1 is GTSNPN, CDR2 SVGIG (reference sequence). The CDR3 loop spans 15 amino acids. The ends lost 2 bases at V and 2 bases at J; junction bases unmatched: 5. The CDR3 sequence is CAWSNDRGRNQPQHF. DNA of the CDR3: TGTGCCTGGAGTAATGACAGGGGTCGCAATCAGCCCCAGCATTTT.

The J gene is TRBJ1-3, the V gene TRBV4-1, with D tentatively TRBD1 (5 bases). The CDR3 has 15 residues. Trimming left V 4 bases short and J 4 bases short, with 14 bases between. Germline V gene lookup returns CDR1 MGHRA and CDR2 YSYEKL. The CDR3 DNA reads TGCGCCAGCAGCCCACCTGGGGCGGGGGGAAACACCATATATTTT. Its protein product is CASSPPGAGGNTIYF.

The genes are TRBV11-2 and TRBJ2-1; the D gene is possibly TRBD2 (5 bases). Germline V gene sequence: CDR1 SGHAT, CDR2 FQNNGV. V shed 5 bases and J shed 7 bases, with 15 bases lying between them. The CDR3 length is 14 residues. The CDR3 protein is CASSRSGERNEQFF. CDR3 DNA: TGTGCCAGCAGCCGGAGCGGAGAACGGAATGAGCAGTTCTTC.

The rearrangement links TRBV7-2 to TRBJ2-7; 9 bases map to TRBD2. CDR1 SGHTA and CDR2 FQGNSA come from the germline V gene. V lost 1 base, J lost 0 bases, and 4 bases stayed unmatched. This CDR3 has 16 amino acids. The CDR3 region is CASSLEGTSSSYEQYF. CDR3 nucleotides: TGTGCCAGCAGCTTAGAGGGGACTAGCAGCTCCTACGAGCAGTACTTC.

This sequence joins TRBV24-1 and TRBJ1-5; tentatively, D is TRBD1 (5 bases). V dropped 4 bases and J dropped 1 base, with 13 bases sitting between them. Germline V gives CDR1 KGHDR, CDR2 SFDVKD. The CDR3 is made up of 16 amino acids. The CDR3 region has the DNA TGTGCCACCAGTGACCCCCGCGGGGACAGCAATCAGCCCCAGCATTTT. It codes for CATSDPRGDSNQPQHF.

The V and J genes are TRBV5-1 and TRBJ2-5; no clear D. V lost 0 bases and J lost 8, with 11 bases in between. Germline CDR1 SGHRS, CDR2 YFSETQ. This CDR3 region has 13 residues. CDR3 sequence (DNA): TGCGCCAGCAGCTTGGACAGCAAGAGAACCCAGTACTTC. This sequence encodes CASSLDSKRTQYF.

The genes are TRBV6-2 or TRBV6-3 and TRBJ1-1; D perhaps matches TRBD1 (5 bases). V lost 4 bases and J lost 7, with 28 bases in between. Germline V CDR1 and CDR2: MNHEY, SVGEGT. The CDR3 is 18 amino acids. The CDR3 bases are TGTGCCAGCAGTTCCCCCGGCTGGGGGGGAGAGTATAGTTTTGAAGCTTTCTTT. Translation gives CASSSPGWGGEYSFEAFF.

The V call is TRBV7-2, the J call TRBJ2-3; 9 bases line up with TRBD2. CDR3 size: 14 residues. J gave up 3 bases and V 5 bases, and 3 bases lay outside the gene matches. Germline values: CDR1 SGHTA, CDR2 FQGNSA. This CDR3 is CASSDGLATDTQYF. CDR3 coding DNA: TGTGCCAGCAGCGACGGACTAGCGACAGATACGCAGTATTTT.

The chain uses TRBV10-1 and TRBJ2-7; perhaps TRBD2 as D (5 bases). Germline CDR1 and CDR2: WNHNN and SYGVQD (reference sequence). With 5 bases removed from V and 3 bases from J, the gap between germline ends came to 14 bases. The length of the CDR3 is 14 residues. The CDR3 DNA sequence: TGCGCCAGCAGTAGGACCCGAGGAGGCTACGAGCAGTACTTC. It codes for CASSRTRGGYEQYF.

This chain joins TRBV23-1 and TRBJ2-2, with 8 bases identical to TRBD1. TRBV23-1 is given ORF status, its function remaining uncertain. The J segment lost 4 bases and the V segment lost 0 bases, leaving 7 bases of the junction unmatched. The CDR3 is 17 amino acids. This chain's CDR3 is CASSQSLAQGGTGELFF. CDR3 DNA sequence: TGCGCCAGCAGTCAATCGTTAGCACAGGGGGGCACCGGGGAGCTGTTTTTT.

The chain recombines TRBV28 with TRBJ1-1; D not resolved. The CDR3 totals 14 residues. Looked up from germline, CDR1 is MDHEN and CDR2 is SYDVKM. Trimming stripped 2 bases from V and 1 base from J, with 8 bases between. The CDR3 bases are TGTGCCAGCAGTTTAACCCCGGGGAACACTGAAGCTTTCTTT. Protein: CASSLTPGNTEAFF.

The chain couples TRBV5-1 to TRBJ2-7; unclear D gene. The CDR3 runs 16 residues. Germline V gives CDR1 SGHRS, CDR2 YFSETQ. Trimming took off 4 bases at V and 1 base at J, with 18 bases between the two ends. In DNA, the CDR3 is TGCGCCAGCAGCCCCCTTGAAGAGCTCCTATCCTACGAGCAGTACTTC. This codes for CASSPLEELLSYEQYF.

CDR3 in DNA: TGTGCCAGCAGTTCCCCCCCCGCAGGGTCTAACTATGGCTACACCTTC. Amino acids: CASSSPPAGSNYGYTF. The chain has TRBV28 and TRBJ1-2; TRBD1 might be the D (5 bases). This CDR3 is 16 amino acids long. Trimming stripped 4 bases from V and 0 bases from J, with 15 bases between. Germline V gene data show CDR1 as MDHEN and CDR2 as SYDVKM.

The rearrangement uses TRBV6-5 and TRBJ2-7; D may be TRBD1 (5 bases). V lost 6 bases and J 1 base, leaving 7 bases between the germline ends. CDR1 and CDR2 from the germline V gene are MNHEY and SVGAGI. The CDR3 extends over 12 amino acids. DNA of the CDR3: TGTGCCAGCAGGCAGGGATCCTACGAGCAGTACTTC. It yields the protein CASRQGSYEQYF.

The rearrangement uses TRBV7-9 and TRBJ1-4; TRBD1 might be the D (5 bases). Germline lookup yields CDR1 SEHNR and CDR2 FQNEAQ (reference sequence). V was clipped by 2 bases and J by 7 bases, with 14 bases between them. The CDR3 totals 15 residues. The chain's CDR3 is CASSLYQGRGEKLFF. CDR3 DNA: TGTGCCAGCAGCTTATACCAGGGAAGAGGTGAAAAACTGTTTTTT.

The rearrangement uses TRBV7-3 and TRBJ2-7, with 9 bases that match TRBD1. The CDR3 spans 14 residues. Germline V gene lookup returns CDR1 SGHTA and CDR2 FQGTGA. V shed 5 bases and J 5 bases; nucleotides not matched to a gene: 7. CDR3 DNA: TGTGCCAGCAGCCCCGGGACAGGGAGCCACGAGCAGTACTTC. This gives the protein CASSPGTGSHEQYF.

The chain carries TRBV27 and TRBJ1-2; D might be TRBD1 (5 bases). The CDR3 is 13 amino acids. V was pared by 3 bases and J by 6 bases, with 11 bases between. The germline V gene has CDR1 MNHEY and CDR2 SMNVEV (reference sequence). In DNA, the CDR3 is TGTGCCAGCAGTTTTCGGTGGGGGGATGGCTACACCTTC. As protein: CASSFRWGDGYTF.

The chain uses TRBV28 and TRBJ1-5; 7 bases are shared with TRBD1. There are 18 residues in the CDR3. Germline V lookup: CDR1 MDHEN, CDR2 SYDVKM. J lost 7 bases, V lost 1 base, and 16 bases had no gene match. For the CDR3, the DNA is TGTGCCAGCAGTTTATATAGGTGGGTAGGGGGCGTAGGGCAGCCCCAGCATTTT. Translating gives CASSLYRWVGGVGQPQHF.

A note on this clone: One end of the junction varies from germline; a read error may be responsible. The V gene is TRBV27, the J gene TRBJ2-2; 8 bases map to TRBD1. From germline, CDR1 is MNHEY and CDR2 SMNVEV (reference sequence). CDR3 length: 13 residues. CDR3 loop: CASWRQGTGGLFF. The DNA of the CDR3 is TGTGCCAGCTGGAGACAGGGGACTGGGGGGCTGTTTTTT.

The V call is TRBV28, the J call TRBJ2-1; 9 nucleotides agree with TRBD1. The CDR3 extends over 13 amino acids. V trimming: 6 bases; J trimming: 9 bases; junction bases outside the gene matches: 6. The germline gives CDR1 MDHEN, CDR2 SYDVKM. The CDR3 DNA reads TGTGCCAGCAGGGGACAGGGAGTTGGTGAGCAGTTCTTC. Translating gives CASRGQGVGEQFF.

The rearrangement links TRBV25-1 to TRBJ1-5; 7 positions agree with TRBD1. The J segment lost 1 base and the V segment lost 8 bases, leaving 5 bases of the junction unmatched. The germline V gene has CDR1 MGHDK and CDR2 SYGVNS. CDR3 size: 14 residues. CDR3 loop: CASGPGQSNQPQHF. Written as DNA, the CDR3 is TGTGCCAGCGGGCCGGGACAGAGCAATCAGCCCCAGCATTTT.

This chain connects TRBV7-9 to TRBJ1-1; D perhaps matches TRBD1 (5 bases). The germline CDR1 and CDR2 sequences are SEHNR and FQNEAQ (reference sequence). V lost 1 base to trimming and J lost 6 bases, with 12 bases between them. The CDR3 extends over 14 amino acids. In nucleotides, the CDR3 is TGTGCCAGCAGCTTAGGTGGGGGAGGGTCTGAAGCTTTCTTT. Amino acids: CASSLGGGGSEAFF.

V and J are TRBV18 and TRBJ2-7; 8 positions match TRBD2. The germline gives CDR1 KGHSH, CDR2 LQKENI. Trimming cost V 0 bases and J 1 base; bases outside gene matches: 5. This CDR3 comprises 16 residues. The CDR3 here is CASSPPTGRDSYEQYF. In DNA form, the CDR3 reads TGTGCCAGCTCACCACCGACCGGGAGGGATTCCTACGAGCAGTACTTC.

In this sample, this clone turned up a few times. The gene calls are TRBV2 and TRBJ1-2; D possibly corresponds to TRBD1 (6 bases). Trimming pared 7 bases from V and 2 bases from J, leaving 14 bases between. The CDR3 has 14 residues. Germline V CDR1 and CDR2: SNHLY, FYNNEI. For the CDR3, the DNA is TGTGCCAGCAACTTAGGGGGGGTGAACTATGGCTACACCTTC. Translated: CASNLGGVNYGYTF.

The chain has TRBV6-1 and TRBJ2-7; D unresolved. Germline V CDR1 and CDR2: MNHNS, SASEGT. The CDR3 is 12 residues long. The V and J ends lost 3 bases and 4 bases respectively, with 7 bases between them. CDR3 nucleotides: TGTGCCAGCAGTGACGGTACGTACGAGCAGTACTTC. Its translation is CASSDGTYEQYF.

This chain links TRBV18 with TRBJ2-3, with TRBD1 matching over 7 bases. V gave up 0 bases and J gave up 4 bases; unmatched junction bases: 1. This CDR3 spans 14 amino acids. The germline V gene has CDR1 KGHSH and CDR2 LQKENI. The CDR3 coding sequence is TGTGCCAGCTCACCACCAGGGGGCGCAGATACGCAGTATTTT. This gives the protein CASSPPGGADTQYF.

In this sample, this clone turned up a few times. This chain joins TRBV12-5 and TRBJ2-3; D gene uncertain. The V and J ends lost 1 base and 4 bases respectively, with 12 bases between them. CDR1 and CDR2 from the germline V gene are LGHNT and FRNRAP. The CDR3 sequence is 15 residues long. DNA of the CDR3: TGTGCTAGTGGTTTGGACCGAGGTATAGCAGATACGCAGTATTTT. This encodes CASGLDRGIADTQYF.

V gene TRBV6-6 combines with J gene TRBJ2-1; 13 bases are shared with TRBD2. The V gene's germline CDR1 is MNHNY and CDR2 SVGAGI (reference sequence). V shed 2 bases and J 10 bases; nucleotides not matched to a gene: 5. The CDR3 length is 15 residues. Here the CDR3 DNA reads TGTGCCAGCAGTTACGGACTAGCGGGAGCTCTGGAGCAGTTCTTC. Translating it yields CASSYGLAGALEQFF.